A selection of T cell receptor beta chains follows, all from one sample in a study of T cell responses to AZD1222 COVID-19 vaccine. Method: immunoSEQ multiplex PCR; TCRdb's copy keeps in-frame clones and lacks some. The sample yields over 100,000 clones, about nine tenths seen once. The sequencing here drew on peripheral blood, taken on day 0 of AZD1222 vaccination. The receptors come from an adult in good health. CDR3s include the opening cysteine and the closing phenylalanine or tryptophan. Each record gives: clone size, J gene, V gene, D gene, CDR3 protein, CDR3 DNA. D genes are given only for firm matches. Some rows mark clone size as missing; the rest say once, few, many or name a class of expanded clone.

abundance: NA
j_gene: TRBJ1-5
v_gene: TRBV28
d_gene: TRBD1
CDR3aa: CASSPGQGPFSNQPQHF
CDR3nt: TGTGCCAGCAGTCCGGGACAGGGGCCGTTTAGCAATCAGCCCCAGCATTTT

abundance: NA
j_gene: TRBJ1-4
v_gene: TRBV28
d_gene: NA
CDR3aa: CASSLWTATNEKLFF
CDR3nt: TGTGCCAGCAGTCTATGGACCGCAACTAATGAAAAACTGTTTTTT

abundance: NA
j_gene: TRBJ2-2
v_gene: TRBV11-2
d_gene: NA
CDR3aa: CASTISRTAAPNTGELFF
CDR3nt: TGTGCCAGCACCATCTCTCGAACAGCAGCCCCCAACACCGGGGAGCTGTTTTTT

abundance: once
j_gene: TRBJ1-1
v_gene: TRBV28
d_gene: NA
CDR3aa: CASSFPGTLNTEAFF
CDR3nt: TGTGCCAGCAGTTTCCCCGGGACACTGAACACTGAAGCTTTCTTT

abundance: NA
j_gene: TRBJ1-5
v_gene: TRBV6-5
d_gene: NA
CDR3aa: CASSYGRGNQPQHF
CDR3nt: TGTGCCAGCAGTTACGGGAGGGGCAATCAGCCCCAGCATTTT

abundance: few
j_gene: TRBJ2-7
v_gene: TRBV27
d_gene: NA
CDR3aa: CASSLTGRGYEQYF
CDR3nt: TGTGCCAGCAGTTTAACAGGGCGAGGATACGAGCAGTACTTC

abundance: few
j_gene: TRBJ2-7
v_gene: TRBV5-1
d_gene: NA
CDR3aa: CASSLVRGGGEQYF
CDR3nt: TGCGCCAGCAGCTTGGTTCGCGGAGGAGGCGAGCAGTACTTC

abundance: NA
j_gene: TRBJ2-2
v_gene: TRBV7-7
d_gene: NA
CDR3aa: CASSLSTGGPNTGELFF
CDR3nt: TGTGCTAGCAGCCTCTCGACGGGGGGCCCTAACACCGGGGAGCTGTTTTTT

abundance: NA
j_gene: TRBJ2-1
v_gene: TRBV19
d_gene: NA
CDR3aa: CASSTGPHYNEQFF
CDR3nt: TGTGCCAGTTCGACCGGGCCGCACTACAATGAGCAGTTCTTC

abundance: NA
j_gene: TRBJ2-2
v_gene: TRBV29-1
d_gene: TRBD1
CDR3aa: CSVGGQGRELFF
CDR3nt: TGCAGCGTAGGGGGACAGGGCCGGGAGCTGTTTTTT

abundance: NA
j_gene: TRBJ1-5
v_gene: TRBV5-6
d_gene: NA
CDR3aa: CASSAGHGNQPQHF
CDR3nt: TGTGCCAGCAGCGCGGGACACGGCAATCAGCCCCAGCATTTT

abundance: NA
j_gene: TRBJ1-3
v_gene: TRBV20-1
d_gene: NA
CDR3aa: CSASNRRSGNTIYF
CDR3nt: TGCAGTGCTAGTAACAGACGCTCTGGAAACACCATATATTTT

abundance: NA
j_gene: TRBJ1-1
v_gene: TRBV6-1
d_gene: NA
CDR3aa: CASSEAVLEAFF
CDR3nt: TGTGCCAGCAGTGAAGCGGTTCTTGAAGCTTTCTTT

abundance: once
j_gene: TRBJ1-2
v_gene: TRBV5-8
d_gene: NA
CDR3aa: CASSSRVGYGYTF
CDR3nt: TGTGCCAGCAGCTCCAGGGTTGGCTATGGCTACACCTTC

abundance: NA
j_gene: TRBJ2-7
v_gene: TRBV5-1
d_gene: NA
CDR3aa: CASSLAGSSYEQYF
CDR3nt: TGCGCCAGCAGCTTGGCCGGGAGCTCCTACGAGCAGTACTTC

abundance: NA
j_gene: TRBJ1-2
v_gene: TRBV7-2
d_gene: NA
CDR3aa: CASSLYQGGYTF
CDR3nt: TGTGCCAGCAGCTTATATCAGGGGGGCTACACCTTC

abundance: once
j_gene: TRBJ1-3
v_gene: TRBV6-2/TRBV6-3
d_gene: TRBD1
CDR3aa: CASSPRQGAVGNTIYF
CDR3nt: TGTGCCAGCAGCCCTCGACAGGGGGCAGTTGGAAACACCATATATTTT

abundance: NA
j_gene: TRBJ1-4
v_gene: TRBV18
d_gene: NA
CDR3aa: CASSPPQTINEKLFF
CDR3nt: TGTGCCAGCTCACCACCGCAGACTATTAATGAAAAACTGTTTTTT

abundance: NA
j_gene: TRBJ1-4
v_gene: TRBV7-2
d_gene: NA
CDR3aa: CASSLRVNEKLFF
CDR3nt: TGTGCCAGCAGCTTAAGGGTTAATGAAAAACTGTTTTTT

abundance: NA
j_gene: TRBJ1-5
v_gene: TRBV5-6
d_gene: TRBD1
CDR3aa: CASSWGQGHQPQHF
CDR3nt: TGTGCCAGCAGCTGGGGACAGGGGCATCAGCCCCAGCATTTT

abundance: once
j_gene: TRBJ1-5
v_gene: TRBV28
d_gene: NA
CDR3aa: CASSTREHSNQPQHF
CDR3nt: TGTGCCAGCAGTACCCGGGAGCATAGCAATCAGCCCCAGCATTTT

abundance: NA
j_gene: TRBJ1-2
v_gene: TRBV12-3/TRBV12-4
d_gene: TRBD1
CDR3aa: CASRLGQGYGYTF
CDR3nt: TGTGCCAGCAGGCTTGGACAGGGTTATGGCTACACCTTC

abundance: NA
j_gene: TRBJ2-1
v_gene: TRBV19
d_gene: TRBD2
CDR3aa: CASSIGSGDSSYNEQFF
CDR3nt: TGTGCCAGTAGTATAGGTAGCGGGGATAGCTCCTACAATGAGCAGTTCTTC

abundance: NA
j_gene: TRBJ2-7
v_gene: TRBV14
d_gene: NA
CDR3aa: CASSQVPRQINYEQYF
CDR3nt: TGTGCCAGCAGCCAAGTTCCGAGACAGATAAACTACGAGCAGTACTTC

abundance: NA
j_gene: TRBJ2-2
v_gene: TRBV7-9
d_gene: NA
CDR3aa: CASSSPARNTGELFF
CDR3nt: TGTGCCAGCAGCTCACCCGCTCGCAACACCGGGGAGCTGTTTTTT

abundance: once
j_gene: TRBJ2-5
v_gene: TRBV7-2
d_gene: NA
CDR3aa: CASCLSMRQETQYF
CDR3nt: TGTGCCAGCTGCTTAAGTATGCGGCAAGAGACCCAGTACTTC

abundance: NA
j_gene: TRBJ2-5
v_gene: TRBV25-1
d_gene: TRBD2
CDR3aa: CASSDEASGAQETQYF
CDR3nt: TGTGCCAGCAGTGATGAAGCTAGCGGGGCCCAAGAGACCCAGTACTTC

abundance: NA
j_gene: TRBJ1-2
v_gene: TRBV28
d_gene: TRBD1
CDR3aa: CASSVPGQQYGYTF
CDR3nt: TGTGCCAGCAGTGTACCGGGACAGCAATATGGCTACACCTTC

abundance: NA
j_gene: TRBJ2-5
v_gene: TRBV6-4
d_gene: NA
CDR3aa: CASSGAEGRETQYF
CDR3nt: TGTGCCAGCAGTGGGGCCGAGGGAAGGGAGACCCAGTACTTC

abundance: NA
j_gene: TRBJ2-1
v_gene: TRBV4-3
d_gene: NA
CDR3aa: CASSQEDSALYNEQFF
CDR3nt: TGCGCCAGCAGCCAAGAGGATAGCGCGCTATACAATGAGCAGTTCTTC

abundance: few
j_gene: TRBJ2-7
v_gene: TRBV10-1
d_gene: NA
CDR3aa: CASSDSALRDEQYF
CDR3nt: TGCGCCAGCAGTGATAGCGCACTTAGGGACGAGCAGTACTTC

abundance: NA
j_gene: TRBJ1-2
v_gene: TRBV4-3
d_gene: TRBD1
CDR3aa: CASSRTGTGVNYGYTF
CDR3nt: TGCGCCAGCAGCCGCACCGGGACAGGGGTAAACTATGGCTACACCTTC

abundance: NA
j_gene: TRBJ2-2
v_gene: TRBV7-2
d_gene: TRBD2
CDR3aa: CASSSEGGLATGELFF
CDR3nt: TGTGCCAGCAGCTCAGAGGGCGGACTAGCTACCGGGGAGCTGTTTTTT

abundance: NA
j_gene: TRBJ2-7
v_gene: TRBV6-5
d_gene: NA
CDR3aa: CASSYQSRQYF
CDR3nt: TGTGCCAGCAGTTACCAGAGTCGGCAGTACTTC

abundance: NA
j_gene: TRBJ2-5
v_gene: TRBV7-2
d_gene: TRBD2
CDR3aa: CASSSLPGLAGMETQYF
CDR3nt: TGTGCCAGCAGCTCGCTACCCGGACTAGCGGGGATGGAGACCCAGTACTTC

abundance: NA
j_gene: TRBJ2-1
v_gene: TRBV24-1
d_gene: TRBD2
CDR3aa: CATSDRSGGHNEQFF
CDR3nt: TGTGCCACCAGTGATAGAAGCGGGGGCCACAATGAGCAGTTCTTC

abundance: NA
j_gene: TRBJ2-3
v_gene: TRBV29-1
d_gene: NA
CDR3aa: CSVPQPDTQYF
CDR3nt: TGCAGCGTTCCTCAGCCAGATACGCAGTATTTT

abundance: NA
j_gene: TRBJ1-5
v_gene: TRBV6-1
d_gene: NA
CDR3aa: CASSENRINQPQHF
CDR3nt: TGTGCCAGCAGTGAGAACAGGATCAATCAGCCCCAGCATTTT

abundance: NA
j_gene: TRBJ2-5
v_gene: TRBV13
d_gene: TRBD2
CDR3aa: CASSLLAGDPRETQYF
CDR3nt: TGTGCCAGCAGCTTACTAGCGGGGGATCCTCGAGAGACCCAGTACTTC

abundance: NA
j_gene: TRBJ1-1
v_gene: TRBV10-2
d_gene: NA
CDR3aa: CASSPGMGVNTEAFF
CDR3nt: TGCGCCAGCAGTCCAGGGATGGGGGTAAACACTGAAGCTTTCTTT

abundance: NA
j_gene: TRBJ1-5
v_gene: TRBV19
d_gene: NA
CDR3aa: CASSIGSRGLSNQPQHF
CDR3nt: TGTGCCAGTAGTATCGGGTCGCGCGGCCTTAGCAATCAGCCCCAGCATTTT

abundance: NA
j_gene: TRBJ2-3
v_gene: TRBV29-1
d_gene: NA
CDR3aa: CSVKRQISTDTQYF
CDR3nt: TGCAGCGTTAAAAGACAGATTAGCACAGATACGCAGTATTTT

abundance: NA
j_gene: TRBJ1-5
v_gene: TRBV7-8
d_gene: NA
CDR3aa: CASSLVQGRGNQPQHF
CDR3nt: TGTGCCAGCAGCTTAGTACAAGGACGGGGCAATCAGCCCCAGCATTTT

abundance: few
j_gene: TRBJ2-6
v_gene: TRBV6-2/TRBV6-3
d_gene: TRBD1
CDR3aa: CASSTRPGQGAGANVLTF
CDR3nt: TGTGCCAGCAGTACGCGCCCGGGACAGGGAGCTGGGGCCAACGTCCTGACTTTC